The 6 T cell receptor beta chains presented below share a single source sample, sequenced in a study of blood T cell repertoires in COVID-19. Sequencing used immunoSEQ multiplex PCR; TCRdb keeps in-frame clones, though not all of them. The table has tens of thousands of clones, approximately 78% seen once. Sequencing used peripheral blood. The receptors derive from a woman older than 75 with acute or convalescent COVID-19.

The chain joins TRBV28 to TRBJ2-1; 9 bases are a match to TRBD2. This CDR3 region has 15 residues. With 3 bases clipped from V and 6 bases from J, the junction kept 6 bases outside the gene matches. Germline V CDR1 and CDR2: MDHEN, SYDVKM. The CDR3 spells CASSFGGGRANEQFF. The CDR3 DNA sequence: TGTGCCAGCAGTTTCGGGGGCGGGAGGGCCAATGAGCAGTTCTTC.

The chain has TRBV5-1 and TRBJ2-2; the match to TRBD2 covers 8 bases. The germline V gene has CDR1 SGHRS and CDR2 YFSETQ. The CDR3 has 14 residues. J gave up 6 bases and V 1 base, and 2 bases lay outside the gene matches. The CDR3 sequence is CASSLPGGPGELFF. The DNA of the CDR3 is TGCGCCAGCAGCTTGCCGGGAGGGCCCGGGGAGCTGTTTTTT.

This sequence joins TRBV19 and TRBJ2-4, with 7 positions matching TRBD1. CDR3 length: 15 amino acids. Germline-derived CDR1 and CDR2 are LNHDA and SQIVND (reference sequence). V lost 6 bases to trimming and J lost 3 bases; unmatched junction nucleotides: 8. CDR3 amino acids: CASSIRDSFKNIQYF. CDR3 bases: TGTGCCAGTAGCATCCGGGACAGTTTCAAAAACATTCAGTACTTC.

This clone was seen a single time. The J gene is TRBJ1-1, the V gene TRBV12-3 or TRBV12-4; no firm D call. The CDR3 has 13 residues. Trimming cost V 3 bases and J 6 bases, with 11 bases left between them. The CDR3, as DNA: TGTGCCAGCAGTTTTGGGGAGCACGCTGAAGCTTTCTTT. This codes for CASSFGEHAEAFF.

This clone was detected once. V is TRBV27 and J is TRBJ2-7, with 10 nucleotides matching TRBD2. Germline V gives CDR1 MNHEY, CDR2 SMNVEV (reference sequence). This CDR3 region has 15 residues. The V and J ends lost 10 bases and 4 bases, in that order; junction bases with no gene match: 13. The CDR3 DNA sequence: TGTGCCACCACTAGCGGGGTTTTGGAAGGGTACGAGCAGTACTTC. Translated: CATTSGVLEGYEQYF.

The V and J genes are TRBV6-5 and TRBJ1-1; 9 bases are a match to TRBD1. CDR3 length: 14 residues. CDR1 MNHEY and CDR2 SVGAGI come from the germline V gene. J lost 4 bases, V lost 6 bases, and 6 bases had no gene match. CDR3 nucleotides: TGTGCCAGCAGCCTGGGACAGGGAGGCACTGAAGCTTTCTTT. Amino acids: CASSLGQGGTEAFF.